This note documents a single T cell receptor beta chain sequence. What it recognizes is unknown. Germline V gives CDR1 SGHNT, CDR2 YYREEE (reference sequence). V was trimmed by 0 bases and J by 0 bases, leaving 7 bases between them. CDR3 length: 14 residues. MiXCR, applied by TCRdb to the 5' RACE reads, yields one record per CDR3 protein. The repertoire holds about 810,000 distinct CDR3 sequences, with 9% to 15% as singletons. The sample originates from a study of identical twins. Whole-study findings and limits: Out-of-frame alpha sequences common to twins exhibited a surplus of low generation probability. In beta out-of-frame sequences, the excess sharing between twins was weaker. Cross-sectional statistical analysis was relied on for the conclusions, without the same donors being followed.

These data also formed part of another study, on yellow fever vaccine responses in identical twins. This second study notes: Each twin's T cell response to the vaccine was reported to look partly convergent and partly personalized.

The specimen was PBMCs. The rearrangement uses TRBV5-4 and TRBJ2-7; tentatively, D is TRBD1 (6 bases). The TCR originated in a woman between 18 and 29 years old in good health. For the CDR3, the DNA is TGTGCCAGCAGCTTGGACAGGGACTCCTACGAGCAGTACGTC. Translating gives CASSLDRDSYEQYV.